This T cell receptor (beta chain) is drawn from a study of blood T cell repertoires in COVID-19. The overall study: The United States, Italy and Spain supplied acute and convalescent COVID-19 samples. Sources were T cells, B-cell-depleted T cells, or PBMCs; the material itself was cDNA or gDNA.

The CDR3 is 12 amino acids. Germline CDR1 is SGHAT and CDR2 is FQNNGV. Trimming shortened V by 1 base and J by 11 bases, and 12 bases separated the two germline ends. The authors' processing: Quantification of nucleated cells was approximated via reference gene primer amplification. The data were produced by immunoSEQ multiplex PCR, yet TCRdb's version contains in-frame clones alone and is incomplete. V, J and clone size are those of that table, while D and trimming were read from the DNA. The sample comprises 350,000 to 450,000 clones, around 90% of which are singletons, and 2.5% to 3.5% rests with the top ten.

The TCR sequence derives from a human donor in a cohort sampled during active COVID-19. The sample consisted of peripheral blood. The genes are TRBV11-2 and TRBJ2-7; TRBD2 is a possible D gene (6 bases). The CDR3 reads CASSLGGGFKYF. The CDR3 DNA sequence: TGTGCCAGCAGCTTAGGTGGGGGGTTCAAGTACTTC.